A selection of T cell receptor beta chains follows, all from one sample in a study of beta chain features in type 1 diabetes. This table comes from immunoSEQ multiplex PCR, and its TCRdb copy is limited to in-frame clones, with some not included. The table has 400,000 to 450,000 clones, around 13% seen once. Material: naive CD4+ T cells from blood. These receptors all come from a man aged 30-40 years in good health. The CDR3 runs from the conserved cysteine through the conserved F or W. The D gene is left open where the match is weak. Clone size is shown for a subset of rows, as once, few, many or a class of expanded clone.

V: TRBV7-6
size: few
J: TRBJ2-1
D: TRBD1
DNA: TGTGCCAGCAGCCGAGGACAGGCTTGGAATGAGCAGTTCTTC
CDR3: CASSRGQAWNEQFF

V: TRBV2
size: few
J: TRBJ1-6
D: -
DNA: TGTGCCAGCAGAGGACAGACAAATTCACCCCTCCACTTT
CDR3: CASRGQTNSPLHF

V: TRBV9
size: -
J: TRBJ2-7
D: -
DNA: TGTGCCAGCAGCCCAGGACAGACCCCTAGGGAGCAGTACTTC
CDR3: CASSPGQTPREQYF

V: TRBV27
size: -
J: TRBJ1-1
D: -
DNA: TGTGCCAGCACCCCGTTCGGGGGCACTGAAGCTTTCTTT
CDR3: CASTPFGGTEAFF

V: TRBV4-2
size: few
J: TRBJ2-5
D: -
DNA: TGTGCCAGCAGGCAGGGGCAACAAGAGACCCAGTACTTC
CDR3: CASRQGQQETQYF

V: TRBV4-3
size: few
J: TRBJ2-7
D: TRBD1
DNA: TGCGCCAGCAGCCAGAGGACAGGGGGGTCCTACGAGCAGTACTTC
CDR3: CASSQRTGGSYEQYF

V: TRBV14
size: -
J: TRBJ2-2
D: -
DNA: TGTGCCAGCAGCCGAATGACCCTTCCCGGGGAGCTGTTTTTT
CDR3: CASSRMTLPGELFF

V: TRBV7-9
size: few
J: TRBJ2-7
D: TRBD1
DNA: TGTGCCAGCAGCCCGGACAGGGACTCCTACGAGCAGTACTTC
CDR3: CASSPDRDSYEQYF

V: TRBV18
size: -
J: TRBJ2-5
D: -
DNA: TGTGCCAGCTCACCACTGTCGGGGCAAGAGACCCAGTACTTC
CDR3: CASSPLSGQETQYF

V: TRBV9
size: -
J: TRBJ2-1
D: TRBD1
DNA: TGTGCCAGCAGCGGGACAGGGGCCTTGAATGAGCAGTTCTTC
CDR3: CASSGTGALNEQFF

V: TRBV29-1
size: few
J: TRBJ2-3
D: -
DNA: TGCAGCGTCGGGCTGTCCGGAGTCACAGATACGCAGTATTTT
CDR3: CSVGLSGVTDTQYF

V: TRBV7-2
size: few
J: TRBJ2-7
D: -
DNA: TGTGCCAGCAGCTTAGGGTACACCTACGAGCAGTACTTC
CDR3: CASSLGYTYEQYF

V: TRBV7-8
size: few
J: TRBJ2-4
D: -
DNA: TGTGCCAGCAGGGATCTAGCCAAAAACATTCAGTACTTC
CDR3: CASRDLAKNIQYF

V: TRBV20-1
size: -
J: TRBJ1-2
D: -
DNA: TGCAGTGCTAGAGACCTCGTCGACTACACCTTC
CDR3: CSARDLVDYTF

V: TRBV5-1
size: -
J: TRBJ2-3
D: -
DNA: TGCGCCAGCAGCTTGGGAGGAGATACGCAGTATTTT
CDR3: CASSLGGDTQYF

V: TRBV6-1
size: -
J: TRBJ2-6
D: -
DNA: TGTGCCAGCAGTGCCGGCTCTGGGGCCAACGTCCTGACTTTC
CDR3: CASSAGSGANVLTF

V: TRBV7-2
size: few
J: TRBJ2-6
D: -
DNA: TGTGCCAGCAGCTTCTGGACTGGGGCCAACGTCCTGACTTTC
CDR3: CASSFWTGANVLTF

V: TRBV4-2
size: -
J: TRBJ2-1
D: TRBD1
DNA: TGTGCCAGCAGCCAAGAGACAGGGCTCAATGAGCAGTTCTTC
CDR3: CASSQETGLNEQFF

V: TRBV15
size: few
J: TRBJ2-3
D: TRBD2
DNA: TGTGCCACCAGCAGAGATTATGGCGGGGGGAACACAGATACGCAGTATTTT
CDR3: CATSRDYGGGNTDTQYF

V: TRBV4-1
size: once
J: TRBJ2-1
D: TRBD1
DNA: TGCGCCAGCAGCCAAGGGACAGGGGGCCACAATGAGCAGTTCTTC
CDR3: CASSQGTGGHNEQFF

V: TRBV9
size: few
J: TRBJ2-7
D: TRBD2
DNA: TGTGCCAGCAGCGTAGCAGAGGGGACTAGGGGCGAGCAGTACTTC
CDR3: CASSVAEGTRGEQYF

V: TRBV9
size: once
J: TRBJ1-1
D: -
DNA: TGTGCCAGCAGCGTAGATCCGAGGACTGAAGCTTTCTTT
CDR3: CASSVDPRTEAFF

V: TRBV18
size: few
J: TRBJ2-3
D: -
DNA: TGTGCCAGCTCACCACAGGGTGGGGATACGCAGTATTTT
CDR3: CASSPQGGDTQYF

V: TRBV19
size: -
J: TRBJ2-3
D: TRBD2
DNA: TGTGCCAGTATTCTAGGAGCGGGAGACGATACGCAGTATTTT
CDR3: CASILGAGDDTQYF

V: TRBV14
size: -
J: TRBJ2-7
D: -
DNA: TGTGCCAGCAGCCAACTAGGGATCGAGCAGTACTTC
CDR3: CASSQLGIEQYF

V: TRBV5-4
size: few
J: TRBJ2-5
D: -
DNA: TGTGCCAGCAGCCCACCCTGGGATCTGGAGACCCAGTACTTC
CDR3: CASSPPWDLETQYF

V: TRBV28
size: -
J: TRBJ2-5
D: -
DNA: TGTGCCAGCAGTTTACCCGGCTACCAAGAGACCCAGTACTTC
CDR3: CASSLPGYQETQYF

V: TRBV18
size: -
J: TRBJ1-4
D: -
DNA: TGTGCCAGCTCACCAGAGAATGAAAAACTGTTTTTT
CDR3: CASSPENEKLFF

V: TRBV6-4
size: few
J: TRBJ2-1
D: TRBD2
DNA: TGTGCCAGCAGTCCCCTGACTAGCGGGAGTGGCAATGAGCAGTTCTTC
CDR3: CASSPLTSGSGNEQFF

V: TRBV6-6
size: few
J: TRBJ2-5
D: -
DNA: TGTGCCAGCAGTTACTCGAAGGAAGAGACCCAGTACTTC
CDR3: CASSYSKEETQYF

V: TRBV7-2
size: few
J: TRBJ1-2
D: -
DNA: TGTGCCAGCAGCCCTTTCCTTGTGGGCGCGGGCAGGGCTAACTATGGCTACACCTTC
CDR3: CASSPFLVGAGRANYGYTF

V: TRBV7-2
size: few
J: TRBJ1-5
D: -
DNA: TGTGCCAGCCCCCATAAGGGGTCCCAGCATTTT
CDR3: CASPHKGSQHF

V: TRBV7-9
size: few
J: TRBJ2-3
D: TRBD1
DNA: TGTGCCAGCAGCTTCCCCATAGCCTCGACAGGGAAGGTGACAGATACGCAGTATTTT
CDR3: CASSFPIASTGKVTDTQYF

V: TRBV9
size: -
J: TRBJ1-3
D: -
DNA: TGTGCCAGCAGCGTAGCTAGCTCTGGAAACACCATATATTTT
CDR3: CASSVASSGNTIYF

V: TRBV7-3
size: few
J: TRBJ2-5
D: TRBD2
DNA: TGTGCCAGTGCTAGCGGAGGGAGCCAAGAGACCCAGTACTTC
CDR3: CASASGGSQETQYF

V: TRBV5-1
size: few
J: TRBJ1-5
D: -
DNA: TGCGCCAGCAGCTTGTCCGGGGCCCCCAATCAGCCCCAGCATTTT
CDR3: CASSLSGAPNQPQHF

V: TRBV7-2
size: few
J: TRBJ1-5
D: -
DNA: TGTGCCAGCAGCTTAATGGGCCTTCATCAGCCCCAGCATTTT
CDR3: CASSLMGLHQPQHF

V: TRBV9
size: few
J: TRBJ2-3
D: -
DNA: TGTGCCAGCAGCGTAGAACACATAGGCGGCACAGATACGCAGTATTTT
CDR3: CASSVEHIGGTDTQYF

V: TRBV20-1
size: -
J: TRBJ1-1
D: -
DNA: TGCAGTGCTAGAGGTGGAGCTGAAGCTTTCTTT
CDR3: CSARGGAEAFF

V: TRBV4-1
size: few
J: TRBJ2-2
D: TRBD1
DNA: TGCGCCAGCCACCGGGACAGCAGAACGAACACCGGGGAGCTGTTTTTT
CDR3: CASHRDSRTNTGELFF

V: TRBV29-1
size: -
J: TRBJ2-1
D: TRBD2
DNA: TGCAGCGTCAGGCTAGCGGGGTCCTACAATGAGCAGTTCTTC
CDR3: CSVRLAGSYNEQFF

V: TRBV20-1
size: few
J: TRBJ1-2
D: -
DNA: TGCAGTGCTAGTGGTGAAGCTGGCTACACCTTC
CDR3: CSASGEAGYTF

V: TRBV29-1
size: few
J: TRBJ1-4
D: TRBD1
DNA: TGCAGCGTTGGACAGGGAGCAACTAATGAAAAACTGTTTTTT
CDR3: CSVGQGATNEKLFF

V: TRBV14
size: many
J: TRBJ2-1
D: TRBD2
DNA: TGTGCCAGCAGCCCTGTGGGACTAGCAGGCAATGAGCAGTTCTTC
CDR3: CASSPVGLAGNEQFF

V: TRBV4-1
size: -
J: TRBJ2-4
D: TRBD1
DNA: TGCGCCAGCAGCCAAGCGGGGTTAGACAGGGCCGGAAACATTCAGTACTTC
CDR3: CASSQAGLDRAGNIQYF

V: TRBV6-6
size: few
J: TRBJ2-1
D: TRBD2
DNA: TGTGCCAGCAGTTACGAGGCTAGCGGCTACAATGAGCAGTTCTTC
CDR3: CASSYEASGYNEQFF

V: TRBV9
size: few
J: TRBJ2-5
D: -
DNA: TGTGCCAGCAGAGCACTTCCCTCCGGGACCCAGTACTTC
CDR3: CASRALPSGTQYF

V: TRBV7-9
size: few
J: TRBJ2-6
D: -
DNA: TGTGCCAGCAGCCCCCATCCAGGGGAATCTACTGGGGCCAACGTCCTGACTTTC
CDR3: CASSPHPGESTGANVLTF

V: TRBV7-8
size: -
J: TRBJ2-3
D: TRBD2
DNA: TGTGCCAGCACCATACTAGCGGGGGGGACAGATACGCAGTATTTT
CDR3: CASTILAGGTDTQYF

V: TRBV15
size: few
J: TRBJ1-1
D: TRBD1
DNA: TGTGCCACCAGCAAGAGAGGGACAGGGTGGAACACTGAAGCTTTCTTT
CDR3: CATSKRGTGWNTEAFF

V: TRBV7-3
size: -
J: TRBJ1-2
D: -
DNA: TGTGCCAGCAGCTTACTTGAAATGACAGATGGCTACACCTTC
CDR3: CASSLLEMTDGYTF

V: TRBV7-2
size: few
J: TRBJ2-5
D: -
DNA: TGTGCCAGCAGCTTACAGGCCTACCAAGAGACCCAGTACTTC
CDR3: CASSLQAYQETQYF

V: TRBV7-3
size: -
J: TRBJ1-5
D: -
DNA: TGTGCCAGCAGCTTACACTCTCTACGGGGCACCCCCGTCAGTTATCAGCCCCAGCATTTT
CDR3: CASSLHSLRGTPVSYQPQHF